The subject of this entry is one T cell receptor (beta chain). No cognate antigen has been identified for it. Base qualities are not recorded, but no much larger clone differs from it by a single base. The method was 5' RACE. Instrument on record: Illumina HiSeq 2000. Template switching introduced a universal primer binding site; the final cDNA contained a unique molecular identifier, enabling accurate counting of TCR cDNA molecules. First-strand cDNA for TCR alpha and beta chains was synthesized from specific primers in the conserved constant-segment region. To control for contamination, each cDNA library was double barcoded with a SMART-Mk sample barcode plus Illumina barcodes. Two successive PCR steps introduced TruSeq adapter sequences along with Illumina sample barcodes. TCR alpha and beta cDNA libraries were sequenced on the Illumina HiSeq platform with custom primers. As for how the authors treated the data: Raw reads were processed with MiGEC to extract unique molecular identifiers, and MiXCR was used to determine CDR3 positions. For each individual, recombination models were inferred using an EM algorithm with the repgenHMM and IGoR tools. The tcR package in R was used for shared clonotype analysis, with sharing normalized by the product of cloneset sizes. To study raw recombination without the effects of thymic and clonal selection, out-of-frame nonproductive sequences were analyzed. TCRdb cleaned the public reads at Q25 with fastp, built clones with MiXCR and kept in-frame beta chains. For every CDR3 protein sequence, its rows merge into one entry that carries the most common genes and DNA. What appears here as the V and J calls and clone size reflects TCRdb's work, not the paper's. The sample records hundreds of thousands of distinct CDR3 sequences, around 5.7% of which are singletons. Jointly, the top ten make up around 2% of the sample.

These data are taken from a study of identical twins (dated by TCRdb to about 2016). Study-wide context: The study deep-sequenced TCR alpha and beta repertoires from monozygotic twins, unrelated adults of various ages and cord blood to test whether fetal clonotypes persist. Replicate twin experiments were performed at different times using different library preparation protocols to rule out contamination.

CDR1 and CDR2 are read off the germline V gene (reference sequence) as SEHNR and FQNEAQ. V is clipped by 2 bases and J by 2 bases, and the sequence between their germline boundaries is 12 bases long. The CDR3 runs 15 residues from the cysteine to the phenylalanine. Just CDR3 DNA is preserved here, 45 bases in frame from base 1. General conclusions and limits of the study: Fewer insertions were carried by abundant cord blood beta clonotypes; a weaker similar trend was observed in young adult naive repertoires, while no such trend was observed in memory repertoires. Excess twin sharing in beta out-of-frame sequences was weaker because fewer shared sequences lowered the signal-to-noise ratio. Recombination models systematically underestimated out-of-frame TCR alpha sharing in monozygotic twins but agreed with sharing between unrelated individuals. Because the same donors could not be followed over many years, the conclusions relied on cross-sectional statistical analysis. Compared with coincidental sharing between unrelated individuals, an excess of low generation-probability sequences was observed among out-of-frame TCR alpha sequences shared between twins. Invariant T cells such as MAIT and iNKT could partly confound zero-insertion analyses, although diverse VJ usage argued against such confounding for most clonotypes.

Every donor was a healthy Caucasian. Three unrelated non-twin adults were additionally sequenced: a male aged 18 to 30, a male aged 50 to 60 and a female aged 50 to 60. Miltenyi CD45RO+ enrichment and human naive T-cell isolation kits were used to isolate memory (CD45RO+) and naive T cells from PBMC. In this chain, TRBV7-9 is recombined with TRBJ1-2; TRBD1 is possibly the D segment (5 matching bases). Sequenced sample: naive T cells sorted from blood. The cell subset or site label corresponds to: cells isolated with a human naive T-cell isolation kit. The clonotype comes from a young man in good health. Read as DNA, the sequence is TGTGCCAGCAGCTTACCGGGACGGGAGAACTATGGCTACACCTTC. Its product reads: CASSLPGRENYGYTF.